The entry that follows covers one T cell receptor beta chain sequence. The CDR3 has 17 residues. Germline V lookup: CDR1 SGHRS, CDR2 YFSETQ. V lost 4 bases, J lost 4 bases, and 6 bases stayed unmatched. The data were obtained in a study of blood T cell repertoires in COVID-19. Study-level information: Acute and convalescent COVID-19 specimens originated in the United States, Italy and Spain. T cells, B-cell-depleted T cells, or PBMCs provided the cDNA or gDNA that served as material.

Sequenced by immunoSEQ multiplex PCR; TCRdb stores in-frame clones only, minus some. The repertoire holds roughly 170,000 clones, with roughly four fifths as singletons. This TCR was recovered from a man in his forties or fifties who had recovered from COVID-19. The sequencing input was peripheral blood. The chain is built from TRBV5-1 and TRBJ2-2; the match to TRBD2 covers 14 bases. The CDR3 DNA sequence: TGCGCCAGCAGCAAGACTAGCGGGAGGGCAGGCACCGGGGAGCTGTTTTTT. It encodes CASSKTSGRAGTGELFF. Based on the CDR3 plus reference TRBV5-1 and TRBJ2-2, the full variable domain is KAGVTQTPRYLIKTRGQQVTLSCSPISGHRSVSWYQQTPGQGLQFLFEYFSETQRNKGNFPGRFSGRQFSNSRSEMNVSTLELGDSALYLCASSKTSGRAGTGELFFGEGSRLTVL.